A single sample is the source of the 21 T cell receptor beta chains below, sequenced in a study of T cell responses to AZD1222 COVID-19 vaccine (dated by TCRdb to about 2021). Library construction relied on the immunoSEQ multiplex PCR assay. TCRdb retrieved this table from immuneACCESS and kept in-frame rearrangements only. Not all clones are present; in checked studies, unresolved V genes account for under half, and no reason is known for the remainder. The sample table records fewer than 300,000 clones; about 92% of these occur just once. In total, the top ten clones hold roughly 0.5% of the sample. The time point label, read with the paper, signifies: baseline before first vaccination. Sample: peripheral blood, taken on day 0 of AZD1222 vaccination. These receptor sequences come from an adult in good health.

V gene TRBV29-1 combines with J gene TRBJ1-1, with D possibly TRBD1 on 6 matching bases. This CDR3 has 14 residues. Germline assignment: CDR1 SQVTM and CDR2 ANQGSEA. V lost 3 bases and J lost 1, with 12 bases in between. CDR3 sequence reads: CSVDLGGRNTEAFF. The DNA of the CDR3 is TGCAGCGTTGATTTAGGGGGGAGGAACACTGAAGCTTTCTTT.

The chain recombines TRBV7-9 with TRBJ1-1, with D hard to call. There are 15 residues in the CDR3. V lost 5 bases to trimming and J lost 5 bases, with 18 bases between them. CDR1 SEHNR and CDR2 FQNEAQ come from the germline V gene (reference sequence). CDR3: CASSPRGGERTEAFF. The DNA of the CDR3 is TGTGCCAGCAGCCCCAGAGGCGGGGAGAGGACTGAAGCTTTCTTT.

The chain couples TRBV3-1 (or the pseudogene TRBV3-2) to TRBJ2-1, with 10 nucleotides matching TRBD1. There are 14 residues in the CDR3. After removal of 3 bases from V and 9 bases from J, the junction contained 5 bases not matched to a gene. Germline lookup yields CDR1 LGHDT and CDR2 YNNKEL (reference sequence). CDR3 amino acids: CASSHPGTGAEQFF. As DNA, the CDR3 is TGTGCCAGCAGCCATCCCGGGACAGGGGCTGAGCAGTTCTTC.

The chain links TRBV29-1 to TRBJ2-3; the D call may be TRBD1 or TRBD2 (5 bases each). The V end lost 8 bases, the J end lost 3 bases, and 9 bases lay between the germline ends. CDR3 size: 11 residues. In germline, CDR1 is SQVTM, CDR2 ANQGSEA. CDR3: CSPGPTDTQYF. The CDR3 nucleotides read TGCAGCCCGGGGCCTACAGATACGCAGTATTTT.

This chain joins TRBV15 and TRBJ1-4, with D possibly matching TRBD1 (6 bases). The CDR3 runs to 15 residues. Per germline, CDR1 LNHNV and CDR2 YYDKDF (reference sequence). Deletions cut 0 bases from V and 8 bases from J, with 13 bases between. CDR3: CATSREGQGREKLFF. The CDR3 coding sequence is TGTGCCACCAGCAGAGAGGGGCAGGGGCGAGAAAAACTGTTTTTT.

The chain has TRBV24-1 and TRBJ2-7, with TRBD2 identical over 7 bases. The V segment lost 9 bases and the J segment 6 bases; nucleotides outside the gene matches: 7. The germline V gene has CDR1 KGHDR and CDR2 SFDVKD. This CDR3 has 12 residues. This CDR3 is CATARSGGEQYF. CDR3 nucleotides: TGTGCCACCGCGAGATCGGGAGGCGAGCAGTACTTC.

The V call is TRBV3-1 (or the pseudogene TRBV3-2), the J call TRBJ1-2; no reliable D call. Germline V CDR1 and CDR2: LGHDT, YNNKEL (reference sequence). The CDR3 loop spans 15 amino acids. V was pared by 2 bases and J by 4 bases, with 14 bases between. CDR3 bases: TGTGCCAGCAGCCAATCGTGGGTTCCCACCTATGGCTACACCTTC. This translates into CASSQSWVPTYGYTF.

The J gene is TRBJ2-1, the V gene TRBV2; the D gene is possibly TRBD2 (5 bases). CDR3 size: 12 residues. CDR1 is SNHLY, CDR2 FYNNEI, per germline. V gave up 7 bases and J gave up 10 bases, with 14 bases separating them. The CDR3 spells CASISTWEEQFF. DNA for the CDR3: TGTGCCAGCATCTCGACGTGGGAGGAGCAGTTCTTC.

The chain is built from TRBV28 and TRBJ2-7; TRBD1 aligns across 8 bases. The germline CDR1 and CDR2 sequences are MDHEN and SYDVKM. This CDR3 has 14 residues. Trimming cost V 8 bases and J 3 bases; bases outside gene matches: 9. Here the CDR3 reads CASGERGTGYEQYF. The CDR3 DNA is TGTGCCAGCGGGGAGAGGGGGACAGGCTACGAGCAGTACTTC.

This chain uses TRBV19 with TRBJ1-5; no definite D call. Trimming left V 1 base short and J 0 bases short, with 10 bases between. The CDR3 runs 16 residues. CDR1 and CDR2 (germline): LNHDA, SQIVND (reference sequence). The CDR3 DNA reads TGTGCCAGTAGTATAGGAAACAGTTATAGCAATCAGCCCCAGCATTTT. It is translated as CASSIGNSYSNQPQHF. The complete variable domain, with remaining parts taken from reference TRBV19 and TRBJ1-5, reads DGGITQSPKYLFRKEGQNVTLSCEQNLNHDAMYWYRQDPGQGLRLIYYSQIVNDFQKGDIAEGYSVSREKKESFPLTVTSAQKNPTAFYLCASSIGNSYSNQPQHFGDGTRLSIL.

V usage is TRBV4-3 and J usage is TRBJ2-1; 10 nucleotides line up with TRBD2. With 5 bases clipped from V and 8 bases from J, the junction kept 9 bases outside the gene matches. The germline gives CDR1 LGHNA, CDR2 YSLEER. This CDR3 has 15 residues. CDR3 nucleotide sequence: TGCGCCAGCAGCTGGGGGGCTAGCGGGAGCGATGAGCAGTTCTTC. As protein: CASSWGASGSDEQFF.

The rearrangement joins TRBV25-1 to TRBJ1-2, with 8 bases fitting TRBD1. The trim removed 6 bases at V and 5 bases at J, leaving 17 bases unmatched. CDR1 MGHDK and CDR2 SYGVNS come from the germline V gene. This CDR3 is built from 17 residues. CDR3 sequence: CASRPRQGAYSGYGYTF. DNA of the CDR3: TGTGCCAGCAGACCCCGCCAGGGGGCCTACTCAGGTTATGGCTACACCTTC.

The CDR3 spells CASSQEGIGVEYF. The DNA for the CDR3 is TGTGCCAGCAGCCAAGAGGGTATTGGGGTGGAGTATTTT. This chain connects TRBV3-1 (or the pseudogene TRBV3-2) to TRBJ2-3; D gene ambiguous. There are 13 residues in the CDR3. Per germline, CDR1 LGHDT and CDR2 YNNKEL (reference sequence). The V end lost 0 bases, the J end lost 13 bases, and 14 bases lay between the germline ends.

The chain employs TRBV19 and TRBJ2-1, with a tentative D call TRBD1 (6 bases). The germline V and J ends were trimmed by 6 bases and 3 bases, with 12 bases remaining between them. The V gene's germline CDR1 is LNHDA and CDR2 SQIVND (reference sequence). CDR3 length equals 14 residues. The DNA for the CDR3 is TGTGCCAGTAGGTTCAACAGGGTCTACAATGAGCAGTTCTTC. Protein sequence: CASRFNRVYNEQFF. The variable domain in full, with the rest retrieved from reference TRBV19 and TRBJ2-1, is DGGITQSPKYLFRKEGQNVTLSCEQNLNHDAMYWYRQDPGQGLRLIYYSQIVNDFQKGDIAEGYSVSREKKESFPLTVTSAQKNPTAFYLCASRFNRVYNEQFFGPGTRLTVL.

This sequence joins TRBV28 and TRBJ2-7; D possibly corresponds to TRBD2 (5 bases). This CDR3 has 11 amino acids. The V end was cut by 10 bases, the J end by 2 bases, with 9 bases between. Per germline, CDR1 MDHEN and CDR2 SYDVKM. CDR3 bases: TGTGCCACCGAGCGGCCCTACGAGCAGTACTTC. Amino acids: CATERPYEQYF.

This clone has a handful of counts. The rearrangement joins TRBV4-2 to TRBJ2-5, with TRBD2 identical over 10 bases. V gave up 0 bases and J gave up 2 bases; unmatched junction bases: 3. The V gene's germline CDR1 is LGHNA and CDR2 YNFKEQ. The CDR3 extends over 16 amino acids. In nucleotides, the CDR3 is TGTGCCAGCAGCCAAGACGGTAGCGGGGGGCAAGAGACCCAGTACTTC. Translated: CASSQDGSGGQETQYF.

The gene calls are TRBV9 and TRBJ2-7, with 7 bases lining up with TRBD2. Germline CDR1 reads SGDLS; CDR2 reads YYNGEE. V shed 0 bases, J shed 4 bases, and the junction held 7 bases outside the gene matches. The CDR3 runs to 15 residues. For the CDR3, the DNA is TGTGCCAGCAGCGTAGGGGGGACTACCTTTTACGAGCAGTACTTC. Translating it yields CASSVGGTTFYEQYF.

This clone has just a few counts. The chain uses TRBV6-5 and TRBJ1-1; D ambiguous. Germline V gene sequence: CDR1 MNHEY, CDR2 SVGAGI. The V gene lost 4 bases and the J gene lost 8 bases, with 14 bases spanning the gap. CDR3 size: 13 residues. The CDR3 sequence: CASSSPGGGEAFF. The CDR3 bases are TGTGCCAGCAGTTCTCCTGGAGGAGGCGAAGCTTTCTTT.

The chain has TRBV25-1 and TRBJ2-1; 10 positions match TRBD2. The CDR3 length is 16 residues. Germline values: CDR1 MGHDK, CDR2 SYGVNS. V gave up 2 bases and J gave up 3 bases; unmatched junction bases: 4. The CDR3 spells CASSELAGALYNEQFF. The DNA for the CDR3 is TGTGCCAGCAGTGAACTAGCGGGAGCCCTCTACAATGAGCAGTTCTTC.

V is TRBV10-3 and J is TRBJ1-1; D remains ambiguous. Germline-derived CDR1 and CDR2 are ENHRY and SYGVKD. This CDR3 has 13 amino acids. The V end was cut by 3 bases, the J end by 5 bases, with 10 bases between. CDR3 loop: CAISDRAGTEAFF. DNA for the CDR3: TGTGCCATCAGTGACCGGGCGGGGACTGAAGCTTTCTTT.

The CDR3 nucleotides read TGTGCCACCAATCAGCCCCAGCATTTT. This codes for CATNQPQHF. The chain is built from TRBV24-1 and TRBJ1-5; unclear D gene. The germline V and J ends were trimmed by 8 bases and 5 bases, with 0 bases remaining between them. The length of the CDR3 is 9 residues. Germline CDR1 KGHDR, CDR2 SFDVKD.